The clone carrying this T cell receptor beta chain appeared a single time. Its antigen is still unknown. Libraries were prepared by immunoSEQ multiplex PCR; TCRdb keeps only in-frame clonotypes and omits some of them. The sample contains over 4,500 clones, 66% of which appear only once. The record originates from a study of CD8 T cell repertoires and HIV-1 epitope variants. The overall study: Twenty-five autologous and known Gag and Nef epitope variant peptides each stimulated T cells separately. An uncultured baseline aliquot held 1M T cells. T cells were cultured for 10 days with cytokines added on days 3 and 7. Tested: three Gag epitope families, Nef HW9 and YT9.

The TCR comes from a male donor with HIV. The sequenced material came from cultured CD8+ T cells derived from PBMCs.

CDR3 amino acids: CSASLTDMNTEAFF. The CDR3 DNA sequence: TGCAGCGCATCCCTGACAGATATGAACACTGAAGCTTTCTTT. The rearrangement joins TRBV29-1 to TRBJ1-1, with D possibly TRBD1 on 5 matching bases. Trimming removed 7 bases from V and 0 bases from J, with 15 bases in between. The germline gives CDR1 SQVTM, CDR2 ANQGSEA. This CDR3 has 14 residues.